This TCR beta chain comes out of a study of somatic mutations in cytotoxic T cells in rheumatoid arthritis. The overall study: Patients had approximately 31 ml EDTA blood drawn right after diagnosis, before any treatment. Flow cytometry sorted some V beta antibody-stained T-cell populations to nearly 100% purity, V beta1+ cells among them being sequenced for TCRB. Findings and limits, study-wide: Rheumatoid arthritis patients showed slight TRBV07 underrepresentation, unadjusted for multiple comparisons.

With regard to this clone: As yet, its antigen is unknown.

Germline V gene sequence: CDR1 MNHNS, CDR2 SASEGT. The CDR3 totals 14 residues. Trimming shortened V by 11 bases and J by 3 bases, and 20 bases separated the two germline ends. Positive magnetic bead selection isolated CD4+ and CD8+ cells, and flow cytometry checked purity. Only in-frame clones appear in the TCRdb table, and some are missing; sequencing was by immunoSEQ multiplex PCR. This sample has about 14,000 clones; around 74% occur once, and the top ten carry about 15%. The receptor was derived from an adult with rheumatoid arthritis. Sequenced input: CD8+ T cells sorted from blood. The genes are TRBV6-1 and TRBJ2-7; TRBD1 might be the D (6 bases). This CDR3 is CALLPTGRNYEQYV. The CDR3, as DNA: TGTGCCCTGCTCCCTACAGGGAGAAACTACGAGCAGTACGTC.